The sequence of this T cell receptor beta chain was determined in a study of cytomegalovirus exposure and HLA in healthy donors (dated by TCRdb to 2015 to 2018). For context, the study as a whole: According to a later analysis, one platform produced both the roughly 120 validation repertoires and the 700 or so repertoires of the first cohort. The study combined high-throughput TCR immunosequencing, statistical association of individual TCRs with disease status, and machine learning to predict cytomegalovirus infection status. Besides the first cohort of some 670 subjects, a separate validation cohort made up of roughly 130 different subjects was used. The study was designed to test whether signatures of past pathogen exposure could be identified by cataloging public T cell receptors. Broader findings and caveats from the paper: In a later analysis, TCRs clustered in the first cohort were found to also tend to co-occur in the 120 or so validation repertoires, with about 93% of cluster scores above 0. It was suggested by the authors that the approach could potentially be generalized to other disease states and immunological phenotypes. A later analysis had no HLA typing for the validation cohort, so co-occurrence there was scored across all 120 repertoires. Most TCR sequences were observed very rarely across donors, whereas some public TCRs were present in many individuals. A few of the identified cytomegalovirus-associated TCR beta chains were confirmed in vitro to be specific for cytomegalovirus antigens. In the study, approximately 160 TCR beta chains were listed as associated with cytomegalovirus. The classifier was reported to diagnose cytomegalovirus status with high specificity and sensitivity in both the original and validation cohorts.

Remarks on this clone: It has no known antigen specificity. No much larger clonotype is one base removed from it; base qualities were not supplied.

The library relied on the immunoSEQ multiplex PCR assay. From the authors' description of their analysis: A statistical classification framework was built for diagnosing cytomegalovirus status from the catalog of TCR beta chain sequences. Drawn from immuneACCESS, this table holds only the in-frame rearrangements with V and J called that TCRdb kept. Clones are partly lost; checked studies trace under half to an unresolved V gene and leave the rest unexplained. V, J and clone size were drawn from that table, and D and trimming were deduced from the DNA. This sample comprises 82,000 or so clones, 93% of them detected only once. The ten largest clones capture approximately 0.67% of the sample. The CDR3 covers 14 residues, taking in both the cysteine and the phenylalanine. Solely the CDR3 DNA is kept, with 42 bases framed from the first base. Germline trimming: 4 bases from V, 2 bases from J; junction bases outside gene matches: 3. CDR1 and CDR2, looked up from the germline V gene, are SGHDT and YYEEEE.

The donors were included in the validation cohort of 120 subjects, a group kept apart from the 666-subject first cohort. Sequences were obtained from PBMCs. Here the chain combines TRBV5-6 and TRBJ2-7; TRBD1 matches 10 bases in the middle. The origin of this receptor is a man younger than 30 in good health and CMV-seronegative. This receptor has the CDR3 CASSRGQGTYEQYF. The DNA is TGTGCCAGCAGCAGGGGACAGGGGACCTACGAGCAGTACTTC.